A selection of T cell receptor beta chains follows, all from one sample in a study of blood T cells in healthy people across ages. Each CDR3 protein is one row after TCRdb ran MiXCR on the 5' RACE reads. The sample has approximately 350,000 distinct CDR3 sequences, roughly half seen once. Sequencing was done on a sample of blood. The receptors stem from a man in his sixties in good health. CDR3s include the opening cysteine and the closing phenylalanine or tryptophan. The order of the fields is CDR3 DNA, CDR3 protein, J gene, clone size, V gene, D gene, CDR3 length. A D gene is named only where the DNA matches it firmly. Size values are once, few and many counts, or a class for expanded clones, and some rows have none.

DNA: TGTGCCAGCAGCGTCGCCGGGGGCCCCACCGGGGAGCTGTTTTTT
CDR3: CASSVAGGPTGELFF
J: TRBJ2-2
size: NA
V: TRBV9
D: NA
length: 15

DNA: TGCAGTGCTAGGCCGGGACTAAGGTACGAGCAGTACTTC
CDR3: CSARPGLRYEQYF
J: TRBJ2-7
size: NA
V: TRBV20-1
D: TRBD2
length: 13

DNA: TGCAGTGCCTTTGGGACAGGGAGGATATATGGCTACACCTTC
CDR3: CSAFGTGRIYGYTF
J: TRBJ1-2
size: NA
V: TRBV20-1
D: TRBD1
length: 14

DNA: TGTGCCAGCTCATTGTATGGGGAGGGTTCTAGCAAAAACATTCAGTACTTC
CDR3: CASSLYGEGSSKNIQYF
J: TRBJ2-4
size: NA
V: TRBV12-3/TRBV12-4
D: TRBD2
length: 17

DNA: TGCGCCAGCAGCCAAGGATTGGGCGGGAACGGCAAAAACATTCAGTACTTC
CDR3: CASSQGLGGNGKNIQYF
J: TRBJ2-4
size: NA
V: TRBV4-3
D: NA
length: 17

DNA: TGCAGTGCTAGGCGGAGCCGAGAGACAGATACGCAGTATTTT
CDR3: CSARRSRETDTQYF
J: TRBJ2-3
size: NA
V: TRBV20-1
D: NA
length: 14

DNA: TGTGCCACCAGTGACTCACGGGGCAGGGGGTCCACCTACAATGAGCAGTTCTTC
CDR3: CATSDSRGRGSTYNEQFF
J: TRBJ2-1
size: NA
V: TRBV24-1
D: TRBD1
length: 18

DNA: TGTGCCAGCAGTCCCGGGACTTCCAATGAGCAGTTCTTC
CDR3: CASSPGTSNEQFF
J: TRBJ2-1
size: few
V: TRBV6-6
D: NA
length: 13

DNA: TGCAGTGCTAGAGATCAGTCGGGCAGGGGAGTTTACAATGAGCAGTTCTTC
CDR3: CSARDQSGRGVYNEQFF
J: TRBJ2-1
size: NA
V: TRBV20-1
D: NA
length: 17

DNA: TGCAGTGCCTCAACAGGGGACCCACCTTACGAGCAGTACTTC
CDR3: CSASTGDPPYEQYF
J: TRBJ2-7
size: NA
V: TRBV20-1
D: TRBD1
length: 14

DNA: TGTGCCAGCAGCTACCGGGACAGGGGCCTCTACGAGCAGTACTTC
CDR3: CASSYRDRGLYEQYF
J: TRBJ2-7
size: NA
V: TRBV21-1
D: NA
length: 15

DNA: TGTGCCAGCGGTCGCATGACAGGGGGCTCCTACGAGCAGTACTTC
CDR3: CASGRMTGGSYEQYF
J: TRBJ2-7
size: NA
V: TRBV27
D: TRBD1
length: 15

DNA: TGTGCCAGCAGATCAGCGGGAGGGGGGGAGACCCAGTACTTC
CDR3: CASRSAGGGETQYF
J: TRBJ2-5
size: NA
V: TRBV12-3/TRBV12-4
D: TRBD2
length: 14

DNA: TGTGCCAGCAGCCGGGGGGCAGTCCGGCGGGAAGAGACCCAGTACTTC
CDR3: CASSRGAVRREETQYF
J: TRBJ2-5
size: once
V: TRBV3-1
D: NA
length: 16

DNA: TGTGCCACCAGCAGAGATAAGGAAGGTGTCCGTGAGCAGTTCTTC
CDR3: CATSRDKEGVREQFF
J: TRBJ2-1
size: NA
V: TRBV15
D: NA
length: 15

DNA: TGTGCCAGCAGTCCCATAACTAGCGGGACGCGTAATGAGCAGTTCTTC
CDR3: CASSPITSGTRNEQFF
J: TRBJ2-1
size: NA
V: TRBV10-3
D: TRBD2
length: 16

DNA: TGTGCCAGCAGCTCGGAGGGTGCAACTAATGAAAAACTGTTTTTT
CDR3: CASSSEGATNEKLFF
J: TRBJ1-4
size: NA
V: TRBV7-9
D: NA
length: 15

DNA: TGTGCCAGCAGCCCAGTTGCGGGAGGCTACAATGAGCAGTTCTTC
CDR3: CASSPVAGGYNEQFF
J: TRBJ2-1
size: few
V: TRBV7-3
D: TRBD2
length: 15

DNA: TGCGCCAGCAGCTTGGGGACAGCCCAGAACAATGAGCAGTTCTTC
CDR3: CASSLGTAQNNEQFF
J: TRBJ2-1
size: NA
V: TRBV5-1
D: NA
length: 15

DNA: TGCAGTGCTAGAGTGGTGGGCCTAGCGGGATACACAGATACGCAGTATTTT
CDR3: CSARVVGLAGYTDTQYF
J: TRBJ2-3
size: few
V: TRBV20-1
D: TRBD2
length: 17

DNA: TGTGCCAGCAGGGGTTATAGGGGGAATTACAATGAGCAGTTCTTC
CDR3: CASRGYRGNYNEQFF
J: TRBJ2-1
size: NA
V: TRBV6-2/TRBV6-3
D: NA
length: 15

DNA: TGTGCCAGCAGCCCGGGGACAGGGATTAATGAAAAACTGTTTTTT
CDR3: CASSPGTGINEKLFF
J: TRBJ1-4
size: NA
V: TRBV11-2
D: TRBD1
length: 15

DNA: TGTGCTAGTGGTCCGACTAGCGGGAGGGCCAATGAGCAGTTCTTC
CDR3: CASGPTSGRANEQFF
J: TRBJ2-1
size: NA
V: TRBV12-5
D: TRBD2
length: 15

DNA: TGTGCCAGCAGTCCATGGACAGGGGGAAGCTATGGCTACACCTTC
CDR3: CASSPWTGGSYGYTF
J: TRBJ1-2
size: NA
V: TRBV12-3/TRBV12-4
D: TRBD1
length: 15

DNA: TGTGCCAGCAGCTTAGGGGGTTCTAGAGAGACCCAGTACTTC
CDR3: CASSLGGSRETQYF
J: TRBJ2-5
size: many
V: TRBV27
D: NA
length: 14

DNA: TGCAGTGCTAGAGATCGGCCGGGTGGCACAGATACGCAGTATTTT
CDR3: CSARDRPGGTDTQYF
J: TRBJ2-3
size: NA
V: TRBV20-1
D: NA
length: 15

DNA: TGTGCCAGTAACGATTACAGGGGTCCTACCTACAATGAGCAGTTCTTC
CDR3: CASNDYRGPTYNEQFF
J: TRBJ2-1
size: few
V: TRBV27
D: TRBD1
length: 16

DNA: TGTGCCAGCAGTAGTAAGGGACAGGGAGGCGATGAGCAGTTCTTC
CDR3: CASSSKGQGGDEQFF
J: TRBJ2-1
size: NA
V: TRBV6-5
D: TRBD1
length: 15

DNA: TGCGCCAGCAGCCAAGTGGGGGGCCTTAACACTGAAGCTTTCTTT
CDR3: CASSQVGGLNTEAFF
J: TRBJ1-1
size: once
V: TRBV4-3
D: NA
length: 15